One TCR beta chain is described in this entry. The antigen is undetermined. CDR1 and CDR2 from the germline V gene are GTSNPN and SVGIG (reference sequence). V was trimmed by 8 bases and J by 0 bases, leaving 14 bases between them. The CDR3 runs 14 residues. Assay execution proceeded at the deep level. Clones were sequenced by immunoSEQ multiplex PCR, and TCRdb holds only the in-frame ones, with some missing. Of over a million clones listed, about 76% were seen once; the top ten hold approximately 1.5%. This sample is part of a study of shared clonotypes between healthy human individuals. Whole-study results and caveats: The sharing of 4.5% to 5% of naive CD4 clonotypes was seen across several donors. Few donors restricted represented genetic and exposure-history diversity.

The chain couples TRBV30 to TRBJ1-5; D is possibly TRBD1 (6 bases). The origin of this receptor is a man between 18 and 35 years old in good health. Sequencing was done on a sample of memory CD4+ T cells sorted from blood. Sample subset: CD45RA-negative fraction. In DNA form, the CDR3 reads TGTGCCCGGGGGGACACCTATAGCAATCAGCCCCAGCATTTT. This codes for CARGDTYSNQPQHF. Combining the CDR3 with reference TRBV30 and TRBJ1-5 gives the whole variable domain SQTIHQWPATLVQPVGSPLSLECTVEGTSNPNLYWYRQAAGRGLQLLFYSVGIGQISSEVPQNLSASRPQDRQFILSSKKLLLSDSGFYLCARGDTYSNQPQHFGDGTRLSIL.